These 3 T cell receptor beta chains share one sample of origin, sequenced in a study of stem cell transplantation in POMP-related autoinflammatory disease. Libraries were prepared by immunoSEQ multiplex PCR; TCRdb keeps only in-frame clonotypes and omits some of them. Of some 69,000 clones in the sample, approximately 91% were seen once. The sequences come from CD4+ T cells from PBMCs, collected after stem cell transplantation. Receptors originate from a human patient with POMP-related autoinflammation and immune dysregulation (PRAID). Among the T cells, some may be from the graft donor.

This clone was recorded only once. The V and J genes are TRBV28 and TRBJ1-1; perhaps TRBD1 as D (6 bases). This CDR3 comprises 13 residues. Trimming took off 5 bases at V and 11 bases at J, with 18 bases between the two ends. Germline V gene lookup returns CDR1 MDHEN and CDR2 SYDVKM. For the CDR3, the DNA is TGTGCCAGCAGTGGGCCCCCTACAGGGCGCGCTTTCTTT. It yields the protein CASSGPPTGRAFF.

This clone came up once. The CDR3 here is CASSPHRDRYEQYF. CDR3 nucleotide sequence: TGTGCCAGCAGCCCGCACAGGGATCGCTACGAGCAGTACTTC. V and J are TRBV7-9 and TRBJ2-7; TRBD1 is a possible D gene (6 bases). The CDR3 length is 14 residues. V was shortened by 5 bases and J by 3 bases, with 14 bases between the two germline ends. CDR1 SEHNR and CDR2 FQNEAQ come from the germline V gene (reference sequence).

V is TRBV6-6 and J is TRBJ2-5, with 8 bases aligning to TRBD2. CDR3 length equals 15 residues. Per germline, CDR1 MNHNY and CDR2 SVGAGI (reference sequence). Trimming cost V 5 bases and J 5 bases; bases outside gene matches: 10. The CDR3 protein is CASSREFRGGETQYF. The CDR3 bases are TGTGCCAGCAGTAGGGAATTCCGGGGGGGGGAGACCCAGTACTTC.